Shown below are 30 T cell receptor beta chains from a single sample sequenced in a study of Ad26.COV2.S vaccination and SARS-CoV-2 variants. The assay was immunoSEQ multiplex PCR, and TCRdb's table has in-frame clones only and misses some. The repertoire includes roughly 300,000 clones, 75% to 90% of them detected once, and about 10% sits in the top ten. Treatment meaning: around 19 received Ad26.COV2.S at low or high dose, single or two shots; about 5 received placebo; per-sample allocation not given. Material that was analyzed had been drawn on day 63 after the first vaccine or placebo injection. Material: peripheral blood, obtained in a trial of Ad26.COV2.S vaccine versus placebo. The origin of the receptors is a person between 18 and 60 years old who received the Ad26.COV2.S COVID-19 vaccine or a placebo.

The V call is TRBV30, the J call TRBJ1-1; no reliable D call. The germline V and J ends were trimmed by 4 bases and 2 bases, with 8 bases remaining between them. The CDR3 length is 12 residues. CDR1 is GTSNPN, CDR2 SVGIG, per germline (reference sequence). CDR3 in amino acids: CAWIKVNTEAFF. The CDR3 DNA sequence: TGTGCCTGGATCAAAGTCAACACTGAAGCTTTCTTT.

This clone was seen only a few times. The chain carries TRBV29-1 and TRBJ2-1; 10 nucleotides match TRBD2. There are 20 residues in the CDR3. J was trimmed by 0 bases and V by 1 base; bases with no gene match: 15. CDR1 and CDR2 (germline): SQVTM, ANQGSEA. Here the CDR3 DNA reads TGCAGCGTTGAAGTTTGGGACCTAGCGGGGGCTACTAGCTCCTACAATGAGCAGTTCTTC. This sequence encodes CSVEVWDLAGATSSYNEQFF.

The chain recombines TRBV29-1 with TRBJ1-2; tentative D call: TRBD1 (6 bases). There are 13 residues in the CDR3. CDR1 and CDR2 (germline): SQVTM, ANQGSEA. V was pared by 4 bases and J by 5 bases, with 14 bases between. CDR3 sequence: CSVGYREKYGYTF. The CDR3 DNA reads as TGCAGCGTTGGGTACAGGGAGAAATATGGCTACACCTTC.

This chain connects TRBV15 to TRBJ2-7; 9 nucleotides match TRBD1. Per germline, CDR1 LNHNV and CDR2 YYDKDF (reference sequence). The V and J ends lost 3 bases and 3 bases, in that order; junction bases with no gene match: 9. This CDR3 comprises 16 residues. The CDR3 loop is CATSSGPGQGNYEQYF. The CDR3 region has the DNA TGTGCCACCAGCAGCGGACCGGGACAGGGAAACTACGAGCAGTACTTC. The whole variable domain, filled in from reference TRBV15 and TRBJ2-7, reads DAMVIQNPRYQVTQFGKPVTLSCSQTLNHNVMYWYQQKSSQAPKLLFHYYDKDFNNEADTPDNFQSRRPNTSFCFLDIRSPGLGDTAMYLCATSSGPGQGNYEQYFGPGTRLTVT.

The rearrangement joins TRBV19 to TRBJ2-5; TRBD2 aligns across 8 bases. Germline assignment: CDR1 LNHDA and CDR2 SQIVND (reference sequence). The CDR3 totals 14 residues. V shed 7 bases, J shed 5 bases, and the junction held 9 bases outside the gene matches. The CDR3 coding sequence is TGTGCCAGTAACCCAAACACGGGAGGGGAGACCCAGTACTTC. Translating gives CASNPNTGGETQYF.

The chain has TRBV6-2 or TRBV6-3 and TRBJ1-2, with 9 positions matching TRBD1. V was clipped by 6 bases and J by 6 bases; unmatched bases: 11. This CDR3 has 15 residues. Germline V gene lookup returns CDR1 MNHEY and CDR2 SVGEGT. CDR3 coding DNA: TGTGCCAGCAGCCCCAGCGGGACAGGGAAGAATGGCTACACCTTC. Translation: CASSPSGTGKNGYTF.

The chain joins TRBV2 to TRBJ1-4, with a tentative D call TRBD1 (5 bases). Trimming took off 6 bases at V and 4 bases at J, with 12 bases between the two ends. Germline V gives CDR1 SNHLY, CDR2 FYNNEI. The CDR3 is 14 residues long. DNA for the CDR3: TGTGCCAGCAGGGAGGGGCGGCTTAATGAAAAACTGTTTTTT. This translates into CASREGRLNEKLFF.

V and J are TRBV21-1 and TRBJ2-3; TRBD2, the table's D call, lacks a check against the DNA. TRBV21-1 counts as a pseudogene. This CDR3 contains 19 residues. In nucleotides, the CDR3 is TGTGCCAGCAAGTCGATTTCTAGCGGGAGGGCCCCTAGCACAGATACGCAGTATTTT. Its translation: CASKSISSGRAPSTDTQYF.

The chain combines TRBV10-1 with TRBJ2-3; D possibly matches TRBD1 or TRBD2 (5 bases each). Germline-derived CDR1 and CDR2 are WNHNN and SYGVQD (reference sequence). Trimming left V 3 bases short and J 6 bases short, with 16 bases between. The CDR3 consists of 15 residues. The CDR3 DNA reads TGCGCCAGCAGTGACCGAGCGGACACGGGTGATACGCAGTATTTT. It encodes CASSDRADTGDTQYF.

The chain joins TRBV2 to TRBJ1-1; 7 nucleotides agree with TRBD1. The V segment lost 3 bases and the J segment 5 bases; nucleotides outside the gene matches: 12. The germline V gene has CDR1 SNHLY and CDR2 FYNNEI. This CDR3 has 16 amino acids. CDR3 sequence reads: CASSDLSPQGGTEAFF. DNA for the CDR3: TGTGCCAGCAGTGATTTGTCCCCCCAGGGGGGAACTGAAGCTTTCTTT.

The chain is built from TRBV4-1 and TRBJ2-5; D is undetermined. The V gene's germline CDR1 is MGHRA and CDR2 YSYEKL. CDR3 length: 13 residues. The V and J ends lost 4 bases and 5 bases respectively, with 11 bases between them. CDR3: CASSRILRETQYF. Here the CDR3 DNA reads TGCGCCAGCAGCCGGATCCTCAGGGAGACCCAGTACTTC.

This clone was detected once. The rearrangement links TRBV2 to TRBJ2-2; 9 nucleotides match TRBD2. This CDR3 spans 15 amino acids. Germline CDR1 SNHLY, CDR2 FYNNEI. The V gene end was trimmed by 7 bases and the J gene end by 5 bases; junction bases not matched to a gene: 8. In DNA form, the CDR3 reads TGTGCCAGCATCGGGACTAGCCTGGGGACCGGGGAGCTGTTTTTT. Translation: CASIGTSLGTGELFF.

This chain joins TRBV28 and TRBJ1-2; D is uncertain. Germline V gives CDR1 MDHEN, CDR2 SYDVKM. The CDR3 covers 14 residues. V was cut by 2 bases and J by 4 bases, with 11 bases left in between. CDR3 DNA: TGTGCCAGCAGTTTAAGGGCCAGGACCTATGGCTACACCTTC. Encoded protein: CASSLRARTYGYTF.

The CDR3 protein is CASSQGTGRGGYEQFF. CDR3 DNA sequence: TGCGCCAGCAGCCAAGGGACTGGGCGGGGGGGCTATGAGCAGTTCTTC. The chain carries TRBV4-1 and TRBJ2-1; 9 bases agree with TRBD2. V gave up 1 base and J gave up 8 bases; unmatched junction bases: 9. The germline CDR1 and CDR2 sequences are MGHRA and YSYEKL. There are 16 residues in the CDR3.

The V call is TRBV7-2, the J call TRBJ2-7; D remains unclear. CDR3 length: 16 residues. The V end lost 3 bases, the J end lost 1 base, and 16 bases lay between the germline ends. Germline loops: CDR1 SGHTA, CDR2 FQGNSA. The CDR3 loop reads CASSLDVPGPSYEQYF. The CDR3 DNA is TGTGCCAGCAGCTTGGACGTCCCAGGCCCGTCCTACGAGCAGTACTTC.

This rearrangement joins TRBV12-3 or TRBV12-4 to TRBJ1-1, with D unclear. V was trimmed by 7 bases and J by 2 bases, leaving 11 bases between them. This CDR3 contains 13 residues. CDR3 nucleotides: TGTGCCAGCACCCCGAGATATAACACTGAAGCTTTCTTT. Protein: CASTPRYNTEAFF.

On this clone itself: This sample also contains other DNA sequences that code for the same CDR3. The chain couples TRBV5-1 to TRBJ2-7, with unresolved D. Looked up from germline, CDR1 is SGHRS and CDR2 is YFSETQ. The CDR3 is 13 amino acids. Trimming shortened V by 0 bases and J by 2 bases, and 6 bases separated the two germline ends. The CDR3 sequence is CASSLGGTYEQYF. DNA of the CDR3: TGCGCCAGCAGCTTGGGGGGAACCTACGAGCAGTACTTC.

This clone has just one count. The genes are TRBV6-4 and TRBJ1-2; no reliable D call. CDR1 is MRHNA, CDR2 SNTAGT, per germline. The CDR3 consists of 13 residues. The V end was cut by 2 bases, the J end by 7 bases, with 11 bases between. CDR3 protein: CASSDEGRSGYTF. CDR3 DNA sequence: TGTGCCAGCAGTGACGAAGGGCGATCTGGCTACACCTTC.

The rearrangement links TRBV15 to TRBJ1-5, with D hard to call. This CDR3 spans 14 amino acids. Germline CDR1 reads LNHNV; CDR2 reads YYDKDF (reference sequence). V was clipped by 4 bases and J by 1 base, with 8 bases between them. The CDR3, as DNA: TGTGCCACCAGCAAGAGATCAAGCAATCAGCCCCAGCATTTT. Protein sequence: CATSKRSSNQPQHF.

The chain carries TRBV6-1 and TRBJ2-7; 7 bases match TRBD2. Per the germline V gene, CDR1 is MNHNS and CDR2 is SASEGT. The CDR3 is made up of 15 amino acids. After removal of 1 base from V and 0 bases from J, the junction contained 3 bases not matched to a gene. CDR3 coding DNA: TGTGCCAGCAGTGAAGGGACTAGACTCTCCTACGAGCAGTACTTC. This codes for CASSEGTRLSYEQYF.

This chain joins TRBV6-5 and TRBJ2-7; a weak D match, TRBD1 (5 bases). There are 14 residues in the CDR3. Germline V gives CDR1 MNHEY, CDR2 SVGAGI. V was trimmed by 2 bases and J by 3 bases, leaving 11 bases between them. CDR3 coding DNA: TGTGCCAGCAGTTACGACGCAGGGAACTACGAGCAGTACTTC. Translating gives CASSYDAGNYEQYF.

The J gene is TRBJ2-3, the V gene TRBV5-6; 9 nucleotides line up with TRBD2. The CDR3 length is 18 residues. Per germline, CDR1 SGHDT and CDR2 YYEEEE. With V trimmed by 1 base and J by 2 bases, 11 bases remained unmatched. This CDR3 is CASSLFGKTSGTTDTQYF. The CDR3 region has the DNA TGTGCCAGCAGCTTGTTTGGGAAGACTAGCGGCACCACAGATACGCAGTATTTT.

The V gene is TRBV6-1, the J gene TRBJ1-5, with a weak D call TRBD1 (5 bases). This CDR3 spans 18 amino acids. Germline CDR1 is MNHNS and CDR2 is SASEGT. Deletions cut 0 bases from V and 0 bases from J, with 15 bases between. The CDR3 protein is CASSEAGVWGFSNQPQHF. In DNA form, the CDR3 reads TGTGCCAGCAGTGAAGCCGGGGTTTGGGGCTTTAGCAATCAGCCCCAGCATTTT.

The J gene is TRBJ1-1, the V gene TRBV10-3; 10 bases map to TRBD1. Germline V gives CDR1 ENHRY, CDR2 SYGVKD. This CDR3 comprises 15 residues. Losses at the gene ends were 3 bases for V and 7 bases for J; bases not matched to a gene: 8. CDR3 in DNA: TGTGCCATCAGTGACACCGGGACAGGGGAAGTTGAAGCTTTCTTT. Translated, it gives CAISDTGTGEVEAFF.

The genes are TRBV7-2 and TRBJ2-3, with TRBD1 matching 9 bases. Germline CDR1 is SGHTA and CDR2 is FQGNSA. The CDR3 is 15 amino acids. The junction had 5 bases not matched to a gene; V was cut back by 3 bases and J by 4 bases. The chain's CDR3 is CASSFRDREADTQYF. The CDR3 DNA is TGTGCCAGCAGCTTCCGGGACAGGGAGGCAGATACGCAGTATTTT.

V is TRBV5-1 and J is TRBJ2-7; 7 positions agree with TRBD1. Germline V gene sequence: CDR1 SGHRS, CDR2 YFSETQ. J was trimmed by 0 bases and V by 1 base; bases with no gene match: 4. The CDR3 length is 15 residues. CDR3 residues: CASSLSAGGSYEQYF. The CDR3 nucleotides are TGCGCCAGCAGCTTGTCGGCAGGGGGCTCCTACGAGCAGTACTTC. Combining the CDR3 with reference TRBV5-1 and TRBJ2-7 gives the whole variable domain KAGVTQTPRYLIKTRGQQVTLSCSPISGHRSVSWYQQTPGQGLQFLFEYFSETQRNKGNFPGRFSGRQFSNSRSEMNVSTLELGDSALYLCASSLSAGGSYEQYFGPGTRLTVT.

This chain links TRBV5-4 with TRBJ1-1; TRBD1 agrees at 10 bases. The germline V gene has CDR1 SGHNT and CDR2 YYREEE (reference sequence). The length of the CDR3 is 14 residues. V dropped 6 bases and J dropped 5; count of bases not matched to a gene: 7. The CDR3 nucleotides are TGTGCCAGCACCGCCGGGACAGGGGATACTGAAGCTTTCTTT. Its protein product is CASTAGTGDTEAFF. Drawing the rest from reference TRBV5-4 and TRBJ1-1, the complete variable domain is ETGVTQSPTHLIKTRGQQVTLRCSSQSGHNTVSWYQQALGQGPQFIFQYYREEENGRGNFPPRFSGLQFPNYSSELNVNALELDDSALYLCASTAGTGDTEAFFGQGTRLTVV.

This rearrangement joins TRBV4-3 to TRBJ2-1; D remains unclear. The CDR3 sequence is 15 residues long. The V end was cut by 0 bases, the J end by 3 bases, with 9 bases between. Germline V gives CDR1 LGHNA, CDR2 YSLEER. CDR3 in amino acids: CASSQDPDNYNEQFF. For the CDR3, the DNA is TGCGCCAGCAGCCAAGATCCGGATAACTACAATGAGCAGTTCTTC.

The CDR3 nucleotides are TGTGCCAGTAGTATAAAACCTCGGATGGAGACCGCGGTATCAATGAACACTGAAGCTTTCTTT. Residues: CASSIKPRMETAVSMNTEAFF. The chain combines TRBV19 with TRBJ1-1; D is undetermined. CDR3 length: 21 amino acids. The V end lost 2 bases, the J end lost 0 bases, and 28 bases lay between the germline ends. The germline CDR1 and CDR2 sequences are LNHDA and SQIVND (reference sequence).

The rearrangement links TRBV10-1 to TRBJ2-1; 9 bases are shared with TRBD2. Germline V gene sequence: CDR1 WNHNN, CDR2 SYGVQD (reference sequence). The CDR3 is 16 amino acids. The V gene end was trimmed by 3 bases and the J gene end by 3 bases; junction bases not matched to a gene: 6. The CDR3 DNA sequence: TGCGCCAGCAGTGACCCTAGCGGGGCGGGCTACAATGAGCAGTTCTTC. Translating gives CASSDPSGAGYNEQFF.